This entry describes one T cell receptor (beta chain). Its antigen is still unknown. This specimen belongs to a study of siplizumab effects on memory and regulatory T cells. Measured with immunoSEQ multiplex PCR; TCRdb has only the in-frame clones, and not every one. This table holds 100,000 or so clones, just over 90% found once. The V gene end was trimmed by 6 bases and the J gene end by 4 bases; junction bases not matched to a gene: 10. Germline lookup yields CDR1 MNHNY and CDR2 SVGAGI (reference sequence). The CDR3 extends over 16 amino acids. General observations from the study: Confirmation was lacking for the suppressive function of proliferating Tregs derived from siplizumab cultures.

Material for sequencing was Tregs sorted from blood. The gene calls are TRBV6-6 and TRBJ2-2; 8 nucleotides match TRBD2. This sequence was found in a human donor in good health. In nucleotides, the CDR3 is TGTGCCAGCAGAACCCCGACTAGCGTCGGCACCGGGGAGCTGTTTTTT. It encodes CASRTPTSVGTGELFF.